A selection of T cell receptor beta chains follows, all from one sample in a study of glioma-infiltrating T cells after dendritic cell vaccination. Some clones are missing from TCRdb's copy, which holds only in-frame ones; the method was immunoSEQ multiplex PCR. The sample yields 90,000 to 140,000 clones, 90% seen once. The starting material was blood, obtained after dendritic cell vaccination. The receptors originated from a human donor with glioblastoma. CDR3s include the opening cysteine and the closing phenylalanine or tryptophan. A D gene is named only where the DNA matches it firmly. Only part of the rows carry a size: once, few, many, or a class if the clone is expanded.

J gene,clone size,D gene,V gene,CDR3 DNA,CDR3 protein
TRBJ2-7,NA,NA,TRBV27,TGTGCCAGCAAGGGAGGAGGCCCCTACGAGCAGTACTTC,CASKGGGPYEQYF
TRBJ2-6,NA,TRBD2,TRBV18,TGTGCCAGCTCATTCCGCGGGAGAGGTGGGGCCAACGTCCTGACTTTC,CASSFRGRGGANVLTF
TRBJ1-2,NA,TRBD1,TRBV5-6,TGTGCCAGCAGCTCGGGGACAGGGAGCTATGGCTACACCTTC,CASSSGTGSYGYTF
TRBJ2-7,NA,NA,TRBV4-2,TGTGCCAGCAGCCAAGAAAGGACTGGTTTGGGCTACGAGCAGTACTTC,CASSQERTGLGYEQYF
TRBJ1-4,once,NA,TRBV6-6,TGTGCCAGCACCAAGGGGGGGGAAAAACTGTTTTTT,CASTKGGEKLFF
TRBJ2-5,few,TRBD1,TRBV2,TGTGCCAGCAGTCCACAGGGGGCGGTAACCCAGTACTTC,CASSPQGAVTQYF
TRBJ2-5,NA,TRBD2,TRBV2,TGTGCCAGCCGGGGACTAGCTGGTGAGACCCAGTACTTC,CASRGLAGETQYF
TRBJ1-1,NA,TRBD1,TRBV7-9,TGTGCCAGCAGCTCTAGAAGGGGGGCACAGGGGAGGCGGGACACTGAAGCTTTCTTT,CASSSRRGAQGRRDTEAFF
TRBJ2-1,NA,NA,TRBV5-4,TGTGCCAGCAGCTTTTCGGGAGCCCGGACTAATGAGCAGTTCTTC,CASSFSGARTNEQFF
TRBJ1-1,NA,NA,TRBV2,TGTGCCAGCAGTGGGGAGCCAGCCGGAAGGGCTTTCTTT,CASSGEPAGRAFF
TRBJ2-6,NA,NA,TRBV29-1,TGCAGCGTTGACCCGGGGACATCCCGGGGCTCTGGGGCCAACGTCCTGACTTTC,CSVDPGTSRGSGANVLTF
TRBJ1-4,NA,TRBD1,TRBV2,TGTGCCAGCCGGTCAATCAGACAGGGGAGAGAAAAACTGTTTTTT,CASRSIRQGREKLFF
TRBJ2-2,NA,TRBD1,TRBV10-3,TGTGCCATTCGGGCCGGGACAGGGGACACCGGGGAGCTGTTTTTT,CAIRAGTGDTGELFF
TRBJ2-5,few,TRBD2,TRBV11-1,TGTGCCAGCAGCAATAGCGGGGGGGCAGAGACCCAGTACTTC,CASSNSGGAETQYF
TRBJ1-4,NA,NA,TRBV2,TGTGCCAGCAGTCTGGAACAGATGAATGAAAAACTGTTTTTT,CASSLEQMNEKLFF
TRBJ2-1,NA,NA,TRBV30,TGTGCCTCTCAGTCCGTCGCTTACAATGAGCAGTTCTTC,CASQSVAYNEQFF
TRBJ2-5,NA,NA,TRBV4-1,TGCGCCAGCAGCCAAGGCAAGGGGCCTGGGGGGGAGACCCAGTACTTC,CASSQGKGPGGETQYF
TRBJ1-4,NA,TRBD1,TRBV5-1,TGCGCCAGCAGCTCCCGGGACAGTAATGAAAAACTGTTTTTT,CASSSRDSNEKLFF
TRBJ2-3,few,TRBD1,TRBV14,TGTGCCAGCAGCCAAGCTGACAGGGCTCGCACAGATACGCAGTATTTT,CASSQADRARTDTQYF
TRBJ2-3,NA,NA,TRBV11-2,TGTGCCAGCATATCAGACAGCCGGGCAGATACGCAGTATTTT,CASISDSRADTQYF
TRBJ2-2,NA,NA,TRBV30,TGTGCCTCGGGAAGAGCCGGGGAGCTGTTTTTT,CASGRAGELFF
TRBJ1-5,NA,NA,TRBV6-6,TGTGCCAGCAGTTGGGGGGAAGGTCAGCCCCAGCATTTT,CASSWGEGQPQHF
TRBJ1-2,NA,TRBD1,TRBV5-1,TGCGCCAGCAGCTTGGTTCAGGGGGGCTCTGGCTACACCTTC,CASSLVQGGSGYTF
TRBJ2-1,once,NA,TRBV27,TGTGCCAGCAGTTTATCGAGGTTCCCCAATGATGAGCAGTTCTTC,CASSLSRFPNDEQFF
TRBJ2-3,once,TRBD1,TRBV6-1,TGTGCCGCGAGGGGGCTCGGCACAGATACGCAGTATTTT,CAARGLGTDTQYF
TRBJ2-1,NA,TRBD2,TRBV4-2,TGTGCCAGCAGCCCACGGGGGGACGCCTACTCCTACAATGAGCAGTTCTTC,CASSPRGDAYSYNEQFF
TRBJ2-3,NA,TRBD2,TRBV19,TGTGCCAGTAGTATCTCAGCGGGAGGGGGAACAGATACGCAGTATTTT,CASSISAGGGTDTQYF
TRBJ2-2,NA,TRBD2,TRBV6-5,TGTGCCAGCAGACCATCAGCGGGAGACGGGGAGCTGTTTTTT,CASRPSAGDGELFF
TRBJ2-7,NA,TRBD1,TRBV2,TGTGCCAGCAGTGCAACTACTAACCGGGACAGGATCCCATTC,CASSATTNRDRIPF
TRBJ1-1,NA,NA,TRBV11-2,TGTGCCAGCAGCTTAAGACGCGGGAACACTGAAGCTTTCTTT,CASSLRRGNTEAFF
TRBJ2-7,once,TRBD2,TRBV7-2,TGTGCCAGCAGCCGAGCTGCGGGGGTCCCCTACGAGCAGTACTTC,CASSRAAGVPYEQYF
TRBJ2-3,NA,NA,TRBV2,TGTGCCAGCAGTGCCCGGAGGGTCGGGAACACAGATACGCAGTATTTT,CASSARRVGNTDTQYF
TRBJ2-3,once,TRBD2,TRBV14,TGTGCCAGCAGCCAATTCCCCTGGTCTGGACTAGCGGGTGTCACAGATACGCAGTATTTT,CASSQFPWSGLAGVTDTQYF
TRBJ2-3,NA,NA,TRBV5-6,TGTGCCAGCAGTCCGGTTAGGGGAACAGATACGCAGTATTTT,CASSPVRGTDTQYF
TRBJ2-7,NA,TRBD2,TRBV14,TGTGCCAGCAGACGAGGGACTAGCGGGTCCTACGAGCAGTACTTC,CASRRGTSGSYEQYF
TRBJ1-6,NA,NA,TRBV30,TGTGCCTGGAGTCGGACGGCCGGGGGTTCACCCCTCCACTTT,CAWSRTAGGSPLHF
TRBJ2-1,NA,NA,TRBV9,TGTGCCAGCAGCTCCCGGGTCGGCAGTGAGCAGTTCTTC,CASSSRVGSEQFF
TRBJ2-6,NA,NA,TRBV7-2,TGTGCCAGCAGCCCAGAGGGGGGGCCCGGCTCTGGGGCCAACGTCCTGACTTTC,CASSPEGGPGSGANVLTF
TRBJ2-7,NA,TRBD1,TRBV2,TGTGCCAGCAGGGGACGACAGGGGGCCTACGAGCAGTACTTC,CASRGRQGAYEQYF
TRBJ1-1,few,TRBD1,TRBV7-9,TGTGCCAGCAGCACCCGGACAGGGGTGAACACTGAAGCTTTCTTT,CASSTRTGVNTEAFF
TRBJ2-1,NA,NA,TRBV30,TGTGCCTGGAGTGTATTAGGGCTAGGGAGCGAGCAGTTCTTC,CAWSVLGLGSEQFF
TRBJ2-6,NA,TRBD1,TRBV19,TGTGCCAGTAGTCCCGGACAGGGGGCGGGGGGGGCCAACGTCCTGACTTTC,CASSPGQGAGGANVLTF
TRBJ1-4,few,NA,TRBV5-1,TGCGCCAGCAGCGGGAGAGCGAATGAAAAACTGTTTTTT,CASSGRANEKLFF
TRBJ2-1,NA,TRBD2,TRBV6-1,TGTGCCAGCAGGATTGGACTAGCGGGAGATGGGGAGCAGTTCTTC,CASRIGLAGDGEQFF
TRBJ2-5,NA,TRBD2,TRBV7-8,TGTGCCAGCACCCGCGGGACTAGCGGGGGCCAAGAGACCCAGTACTTC,CASTRGTSGGQETQYF
TRBJ2-5,NA,NA,TRBV27,TGTGCCAGCAGTTTAGGCCGGGATTTGGGGACCCAGTACTTC,CASSLGRDLGTQYF
TRBJ2-3,NA,TRBD1,TRBV6-5,TGTGCCAGCAGTTACGGGACAGCAGATACGCAGTATTTT,CASSYGTADTQYF
TRBJ1-1,NA,NA,TRBV6-5,TGTGCCAGCACCGAACGTGAGGGTAGTGAAGCTTTCTTT,CASTEREGSEAFF
TRBJ1-6,NA,NA,TRBV10-1,TGCGCCAGCAGCCATCCCAGGGCAGGGAACAATTCACCCCTCCACTTT,CASSHPRAGNNSPLHF
TRBJ1-4,NA,NA,TRBV19,TGTGCCAGTAGCCCACAGGCGGGGGCCCCCCACCACCCCTCGTTTTTT,CASSPQAGAPHHPSFF
TRBJ1-4,once,NA,TRBV28,TGTGCCAGCAGCATGGGCCTGGGCAGTGAAAAACTGTTTTTT,CASSMGLGSEKLFF
TRBJ1-1,once,TRBD1,TRBV5-1,TGCGCCAGCAGCTTGGTGGGGGGACAGAGTGAAGCTTTCTTT,CASSLVGGQSEAFF
TRBJ1-5,once,NA,TRBV12-5,TGTGCTAGTGGTTTGGGGCAGGGCAATCAGCCCCAGCATTTT,CASGLGQGNQPQHF
TRBJ2-1,NA,NA,TRBV10-1,TGCGCCAGCAGTGAGTCTTCGGACAGCTCCTACAATGAGCAGTTCTTC,CASSESSDSSYNEQFF